The 21 T cell receptor beta chains given below trace back to one sample, sequenced in a study of T cell responses to AZD1222 COVID-19 vaccine. Using immunoSEQ multiplex PCR, the repertoire was profiled, and TCRdb retains in-frame clones only, with some absent. Of more than 95,000 clones in the sample, about 91% were seen once. Here the sequenced sample was peripheral blood, taken on day 0 of AZD1222 vaccination. The receptors stem from an adult in good health.

The CDR3 region is CASSTLGQGLFNEQFF. CDR3 DNA: TGTGCCAGCTCCACCCTAGGGCAGGGCTTATTCAATGAGCAGTTCTTC. This chain links TRBV5-5 with TRBJ2-1; a weak D match, TRBD1 (5 bases). The length of the CDR3 is 16 residues. The V gene lost 7 bases and the J gene lost 6 bases, with 23 bases spanning the gap. The V gene's germline CDR1 is SGHKS and CDR2 YYEKEE (reference sequence).

The gene calls are TRBV10-3 and TRBJ2-7, with D possibly being TRBD2 (7 bases). The CDR3 has 14 residues. Germline V lookup: CDR1 ENHRY, CDR2 SYGVKD. V was pared by 10 bases and J by 6 bases, with 22 bases between. The CDR3 nucleotides are TGTGCCACCGGCAGTAGTGGGGGGGCCGGCGAGCAGTACTTC. Its protein product is CATGSSGGAGEQYF.

The chain links TRBV10-2 to TRBJ1-2, with 8 positions matching TRBD1. CDR1 WSHSY and CDR2 SAAADI come from the germline V gene. The CDR3 length is 15 residues. Trimming at V came to 3 bases and at J to 5 bases, leaving 8 bases not matched to a gene. The chain's CDR3 is CASSDSGQVGYGYTF. DNA of the CDR3: TGCGCCAGCAGTGATTCGGGACAGGTGGGGTATGGCTACACCTTC.

The rearrangement joins TRBV19 to TRBJ1-3; D might be TRBD1 (6 bases). The CDR3 is 15 amino acids. V was clipped by 2 bases and J by 2 bases, with 10 bases between them. The germline CDR1 and CDR2 sequences are LNHDA and SQIVND (reference sequence). The CDR3 DNA follows: TGTGCCAGTAGTATAAACTACAGGGCTGGAAACACCATATATTTT. Protein sequence: CASSINYRAGNTIYF. The variable domain in full, completed from reference TRBV19 and TRBJ1-3, reads DGGITQSPKYLFRKEGQNVTLSCEQNLNHDAMYWYRQDPGQGLRLIYYSQIVNDFQKGDIAEGYSVSREKKESFPLTVTSAQKNPTAFYLCASSINYRAGNTIYFGEGSWLTVV.

This chain uses TRBV10-1 with TRBJ1-2, with D perhaps TRBD1 (6 bases). This CDR3 has 13 amino acids. Germline CDR1 WNHNN, CDR2 SYGVQD (reference sequence). V was trimmed by 11 bases and J by 1 base, leaving 14 bases between them. The CDR3 reads CAPGAEHNYGYTF. In nucleotides, the CDR3 is TGCGCCCCGGGGGCAGAGCATAACTATGGCTACACCTTC.

The chain uses TRBV29-1 and TRBJ2-3; D might be TRBD1 or TRBD2, each matching 6 bases. CDR1 and CDR2 from the germline V gene are SQVTM and ANQGSEA. This CDR3 is 13 amino acids long. V was pared by 5 bases and J by 6 bases, with 15 bases between. Here the CDR3 DNA reads TGCAGCGTTCTAGTGGGGGGCGGGGATACGCAGTATTTT. Its protein is CSVLVGGGDTQYF.

The J gene is TRBJ1-1, the V gene TRBV29-1; D is uncertain. CDR3 length: 13 residues. Germline V gene sequence: CDR1 SQVTM, CDR2 ANQGSEA. V was cut by 4 bases and J by 2 bases, with 11 bases left in between. The CDR3 reads CSVVHSSNTEAFF. CDR3 sequence (DNA): TGCAGCGTTGTGCATTCTAGTAACACTGAAGCTTTCTTT.

The J gene is TRBJ2-5, the V gene TRBV5-1, with 7 bases aligning to TRBD2. The CDR3 is 14 amino acids. Trimming cost V 5 bases and J 5 bases; bases outside gene matches: 9. Germline assignment: CDR1 SGHRS and CDR2 YFSETQ. This CDR3 reads CASSRTSGEETQYF. Written as DNA, the CDR3 is TGCGCCAGCAGTCGGACTAGTGGTGAGGAGACCCAGTACTTC.

This chain joins TRBV9 and TRBJ1-2, with 8 bases lining up with TRBD1. The CDR3 sequence is 15 residues long. V gave up 3 bases and J gave up 2 bases; unmatched junction bases: 6. From germline, CDR1 is SGDLS and CDR2 YYNGEE. The CDR3 bases are TGTGCCAGCAGCGAAAGACAGGGGCAAAACTATGGCTACACCTTC. Amino acid sequence: CASSERQGQNYGYTF.

This clone has a single count. The chain uses TRBV11-2 and TRBJ2-1; D is uncertain. V was shortened by 5 bases and J by 4 bases, with 6 bases between the two germline ends. Germline V lookup: CDR1 SGHAT, CDR2 FQNNGV. The CDR3 has 12 residues. CDR3 in DNA: TGTGCCAGCAGCACAGCTTACAATGAGCAGTTCTTC. Protein: CASSTAYNEQFF.

The rearrangement joins TRBV6-5 to TRBJ2-1; D is unresolved. This CDR3 has 11 amino acids. Germline CDR1 reads MNHEY; CDR2 reads SVGAGI. V was cut by 3 bases and J by 7 bases, with 4 bases left in between. CDR3 DNA sequence: TGTGCCAGCAGTTATTTAAATGAGCAGTTCTTC. This gives the protein CASSYLNEQFF.

This rearrangement joins TRBV5-1 to TRBJ2-5; no clear D gene. This CDR3 contains 14 residues. The V gene lost 0 bases and the J gene lost 1 base, with 7 bases spanning the gap. CDR1 and CDR2 (germline): SGHRS, YFSETQ. The CDR3 protein is CASSLVEIQETQYF. CDR3 in DNA: TGCGCCAGCAGCTTGGTTGAGATCCAAGAGACCCAGTACTTC.

The V and J genes are TRBV29-1 and TRBJ1-1; D gene ambiguous. The CDR3 is 14 amino acids. Per the germline V gene, CDR1 is SQVTM and CDR2 is ANQGSEA. The V and J ends lost 2 bases and 4 bases respectively, with 14 bases between them. The CDR3 protein is CSVEQALGSTEAFF. The CDR3 region has the DNA TGCAGCGTTGAACAAGCCCTGGGTTCCACTGAAGCTTTCTTT.

The rearrangement links TRBV5-5 to TRBJ1-1, with no clear D. The CDR3 runs to 15 residues. Between the trimmed V and J ends, which lost 6 bases and 0 bases, there was a span of 15 bases. CDR1 and CDR2 from the germline V gene are SGHKS and YYEKEE (reference sequence). For the CDR3, the DNA is TGTGCCAGCACACCTGCTTCGGATTTGAACACTGAAGCTTTCTTT. It yields the protein CASTPASDLNTEAFF.

The J gene is TRBJ2-1, the V gene TRBV4-1; tentative D call: TRBD1 (6 bases). V lost 5 bases, J lost 6 bases, and 20 bases lay in between. Germline V CDR1 and CDR2: MGHRA, YSYEKL. CDR3 size: 16 residues. CDR3 sequence: CASSSPDRTEFNEQFF. CDR3 nucleotides: TGCGCCAGCAGCTCACCCGACAGGACAGAGTTCAATGAGCAGTTCTTC.

The V gene is TRBV4-1, the J gene TRBJ1-1; 9 bases are a match to TRBD1. V shed 5 bases, J shed 5 bases, and the junction held 9 bases outside the gene matches. CDR1 and CDR2 (germline): MGHRA, YSYEKL. The CDR3 consists of 15 residues. CDR3 sequence (DNA): TGCGCCAGCAGCACCCGCCTCGGACAGGGGACTGAAGCTTTCTTT. Translating it yields CASSTRLGQGTEAFF.

The chain is built from TRBV11-2 and TRBJ2-5; perhaps D is TRBD1 or TRBD2 (5 bases each). The CDR3 spans 13 residues. Germline CDR1 and CDR2: SGHAT and FQNNGV. Trimming shortened V by 3 bases and J by 3 bases, and 8 bases separated the two germline ends. The CDR3: CASSFGAKETQYF. Written as DNA, the CDR3 is TGTGCCAGCAGCTTCGGGGCCAAAGAGACCCAGTACTTC.

In the case of this clone: One junction end does not reproduce the germline sequence, and a read error may be involved. The V and J genes are TRBV10-1 and TRBJ1-1; maybe TRBD1 (5 bases). Germline V CDR1 and CDR2: WNHNN, SYGVQD (reference sequence). This CDR3 is built from 12 residues. Written as DNA, the CDR3 is TGCGCCAGCAGCGGAAACCAGGGCATCCCGAACTTT. This translates into CASSGNQGIPNF.

CDR3 DNA sequence: TGTGCCAGCAGTTCGCGAGCAGGGAACTATGGCTACACCTTC. It is translated as CASSSRAGNYGYTF. The chain recombines TRBV6-5 with TRBJ1-2; possible D gene TRBD1, 5 bases. CDR1 is MNHEY and CDR2 is SVGAGI in the germline V gene. Trimming cost V 4 bases and J 2 bases, with 11 bases left between them. The CDR3 runs to 14 residues.

The J gene is TRBJ2-2, the V gene TRBV7-7; 8 bases are shared with TRBD1. Germline CDR1 SSHAT, CDR2 FNYEAQ (reference sequence). With 5 bases clipped from V and 4 bases from J, the junction kept 9 bases outside the gene matches. This CDR3 has 16 amino acids. For the CDR3, the DNA is TGTGCCAGCAGCCCTCGGACAGGGTGGTCCACCGGGGAGCTGTTTTTT. Its protein is CASSPRTGWSTGELFF. The full variable domain, its missing parts supplied by reference TRBV7-7 and TRBJ2-2, is GAGVSQSPRYKVTKRGQDVTLRCDPISSHATLYWYQQALGQGPEFLTYFNYEAQPDKSGLPSDRFSAERPEGSISTLTIQRTEQRDSAMYRCASSPRTGWSTGELFFGEGSRLTVL.

For the CDR3, the DNA is TGTGCCAGCAGCTTAGCGACAGGGCGGGCCGAAAAACTGTTTTTT. It encodes CASSLATGRAEKLFF. The V call is TRBV7-2, the J call TRBJ1-4; 7 positions match TRBD1. Germline CDR1 and CDR2: SGHTA and FQGNSA. The V and J ends lost 0 bases and 8 bases, in that order; junction bases with no gene match: 6. The CDR3 covers 15 residues.